The 27 T cell receptor beta chains listed next were all sequenced from one sample in a study of cytomegalovirus exposure and HLA in healthy donors. The PCR was carried out with 60 Vbeta primers and 13 Jbeta primers. Assay used: immunoSEQ multiplex PCR; TCRdb lists only in-frame clones, some missing. Seen in this sample are about 200,000 clones; the ten most common clones hold about 6%. Specimen: PBMCs. These receptors were obtained from a man in his thirties or forties in good health and CMV-seronegative.

The J gene is TRBJ1-1, the V gene TRBV27; tentatively, D is TRBD1 (5 bases). Germline CDR1 and CDR2: MNHEY and SMNVEV (reference sequence). V was pared by 0 bases and J by 5 bases, with 13 bases between. The CDR3 totals 15 residues. The CDR3 sequence: CASSLSPGGVTEAFF. The CDR3 DNA reads as TGTGCCAGCAGTTTATCACCAGGAGGGGTAACTGAAGCTTTCTTT.

The chain employs TRBV7-2 and TRBJ2-5; 7 nucleotides agree with TRBD2. The J segment lost 2 bases and the V segment lost 3 bases, leaving 6 bases of the junction unmatched. CDR3 length: 15 amino acids. Germline CDR1 is SGHTA and CDR2 is FQGNSA. CDR3 loop: CASSFSSSGQETQYF. As DNA, the CDR3 is TGTGCCAGCAGCTTTTCCTCTAGCGGACAAGAGACCCAGTACTTC.

This chain uses TRBV5-5 with TRBJ2-1, with 7 positions matching TRBD2. The germline V gene encodes CDR1 SGHKS and CDR2 YYEKEE (reference sequence). With 4 bases clipped from V and 0 bases from J, the junction kept 10 bases outside the gene matches. This CDR3 has 17 amino acids. This CDR3 reads CASSPWGGGSSYNEQFF. The CDR3 DNA sequence: TGTGCCAGCAGCCCCTGGGGGGGAGGCAGCTCCTACAATGAGCAGTTCTTC.

The V gene is TRBV27, the J gene TRBJ2-1; 15 positions agree with TRBD2. The V gene's germline CDR1 is MNHEY and CDR2 SMNVEV (reference sequence). The CDR3 consists of 23 residues. Germline trimming cut 7 bases from V and 5 bases from J; bases unmatched to any gene: 27. CDR3 nucleotides: TGTGCCAGCACCCTTTTACCTCGTGTCGGGACTAGCGGGAGGACCTACTTGAACAATGAGCAGTTCTTC. It is translated as CASTLLPRVGTSGRTYLNNEQFF.

J is TRBJ1-4 and V is TRBV2; D possibly corresponds to TRBD1 (6 bases). The germline gives CDR1 SNHLY, CDR2 FYNNEI. The CDR3 is made up of 17 amino acids. The V gene lost 1 base and the J gene lost 3 bases, with 15 bases spanning the gap. The CDR3 sequence is CASSEGRGAGSNEKLFF. The CDR3 nucleotides are TGTGCCAGCAGTGAAGGGCGGGGGGCAGGATCTAATGAAAAACTGTTTTTT.

This chain links TRBV6-1 with TRBJ1-1, with D possibly matching TRBD1 (6 bases). Trimming left V 6 bases short and J 0 bases short, with 11 bases between. The CDR3 runs to 14 residues. Germline lookup yields CDR1 MNHNS and CDR2 SASEGT. CDR3 protein: CASSDRSLNTEAFF. In nucleotides, the CDR3 is TGTGCCAGCAGCGACAGGTCCTTGAACACTGAAGCTTTCTTT.

The chain combines TRBV6-1 with TRBJ1-2; a weak D match, TRBD1 (6 bases). V gave up 3 bases and J gave up 5 bases, with 13 bases separating them. CDR1 is MNHNS and CDR2 is SASEGT in the germline V gene. The CDR3 runs to 14 residues. The CDR3 reads CASSDGQRVYGYTF. The CDR3 bases are TGTGCCAGCAGTGACGGACAGAGGGTATATGGCTACACCTTC.

The chain uses TRBV27 and TRBJ2-1; 7 nucleotides agree with TRBD2. The CDR3 covers 15 residues. Unmatched junction bases numbered 15, after V lost 8 bases and J lost 8 bases. Germline V lookup: CDR1 MNHEY, CDR2 SMNVEV (reference sequence). CDR3 DNA sequence: TGTGCCAGCTGGACCGGGACTGTGGGGGGGTATGAGCAGTTCTTC. Translating it yields CASWTGTVGGYEQFF.

This chain joins TRBV9 and TRBJ1-3; D unresolved. CDR1 and CDR2 from the germline V gene are SGDLS and YYNGEE. The V end lost 0 bases, the J end lost 4 bases, and 8 bases lay between the germline ends. The CDR3 has 14 amino acids. CDR3 nucleotides: TGTGCCAGCAGCGTAGGAGAGAGAGGAAACACCATATATTTT. Translation: CASSVGERGNTIYF.

The chain combines TRBV5-1 with TRBJ2-7; D gene unclear. The CDR3 extends over 14 amino acids. Deletions cut 2 bases from V and 6 bases from J, with 15 bases between. Germline CDR1 and CDR2: SGHRS and YFSETQ. The CDR3 sequence: CASSFAQSRSEQYF. DNA for the CDR3: TGCGCCAGCAGCTTCGCCCAGTCTAGGAGCGAGCAGTACTTC.

J is TRBJ2-1 and V is TRBV18; the D gene is possibly TRBD1 (6 bases). The CDR3 is 15 amino acids. Germline assignment: CDR1 KGHSH and CDR2 LQKENI. The V end was cut by 2 bases, the J end by 3 bases, with 11 bases between. For the CDR3, the DNA is TGTGCCAGCTCACCAGGGGGCGATGTCTACAATGAGCAGTTCTTC. Residues: CASSPGGDVYNEQFF.

The chain couples TRBV27 to TRBJ2-7; 7 bases map to TRBD2. V lost 7 bases and J lost 5; bases outside the gene matches: 11. Germline values: CDR1 MNHEY, CDR2 SMNVEV (reference sequence). The CDR3 sequence is 14 residues long. The CDR3 DNA sequence: TGTGCCAGCACTTTGCGCGGGAGAATCAACGAGCAGTACTTC. Translated, it gives CASTLRGRINEQYF.

The J gene is TRBJ1-3, the V gene TRBV7-9; D is undetermined. Between the trimmed V and J ends, which lost 1 base and 0 bases, there was a span of 7 bases. Per germline, CDR1 SEHNR and CDR2 FQNEAQ (reference sequence). The CDR3 sequence is 15 residues long. The CDR3 coding sequence is TGTGCCAGCAGCTTAGACAGTTACTCTGGAAACACCATATATTTT. Its translation is CASSLDSYSGNTIYF. Full variable domain (missing parts from reference TRBV7-9 and TRBJ1-3): DTGVSQNPRHKITKRGQNVTFRCDPISEHNRLYWYRQTLGQGPEFLTYFQNEAQLEKSRLLSDRFSAERPKGSFSTLEIQRTEQGDSAMYLCASSLDSYSGNTIYFGEGSWLTVV.

The genes are TRBV7-7 and TRBJ1-1; D might be TRBD1 (5 bases). The CDR3 extends over 13 amino acids. Deletions cut 5 bases from V and 2 bases from J, with 9 bases between. Germline V gene lookup returns CDR1 SSHAT and CDR2 FNYEAQ (reference sequence). Written as DNA, the CDR3 is TGTGCCAGCAGCCGCGACAGCAACACTGAAGCTTTCTTT. Amino acid sequence: CASSRDSNTEAFF.

The rearrangement links TRBV21-1 to TRBJ2-7; the table's D call TRBD1 went unverified against the DNA. TRBV21-1 is a documented pseudogene. The CDR3 spans 18 residues. The CDR3 sequence is CASSKVLIGTGPTYEQYF. CDR3 sequence (DNA): TGTGCCAGCAGCAAAGTATTGATCGGGACAGGGCCAACCTACGAGCAGTACTTC.

The chain recombines TRBV2 with TRBJ2-5; D remains unclear. The J call is uncertain, as TRBJ2-7 better fits the DNA end. This CDR3 is built from 11 residues. Germline CDR1 SNHLY, CDR2 FYNNEI. The CDR3, as DNA: TGTGCCAGCGGTAGAAACTACGAGCAGTACTTC. Amino acids: CASGRNYEQYF.

The chain uses TRBV5-1 and TRBJ2-7; tentatively, D is TRBD1 (6 bases). V was shortened by 3 bases and J by 1 base, with 14 bases between the two germline ends. The V gene's germline CDR1 is SGHRS and CDR2 YFSETQ. The CDR3 is 15 residues long. The CDR3 bases are TGCGCCAGCAGCTACTCCGGGACAAGATCCTACGAGCAGTACTTC. Translated: CASSYSGTRSYEQYF.

The rearrangement joins TRBV6-5 to TRBJ2-7; D not resolved. Germline-derived CDR1 and CDR2 are MNHEY and SVGAGI. The ends were cut back, 0 bases at V and 0 bases at J, with 6 bases in the middle. The CDR3 sequence is 14 residues long. CDR3 DNA: TGTGCCAGCAGTTACTCCAGATACTCCTACGAGCAGTACTTC. This sequence encodes CASSYSRYSYEQYF.

The V and J genes are TRBV7-2 and TRBJ2-7, with D possibly TRBD1 on 5 matching bases. Per the germline V gene, CDR1 is SGHTA and CDR2 is FQGNSA. The CDR3 is 13 residues long. Trimming left V 1 base short and J 8 bases short, with 12 bases between. This chain's CDR3 is CASSLEWTQQQYF. CDR3 sequence (DNA): TGTGCCAGCAGCTTAGAGTGGACACAGCAGCAGTACTTC.

The chain combines TRBV5-1 with TRBJ2-7, with 9 positions matching TRBD1. With 2 bases clipped from V and 6 bases from J, the junction kept 15 bases outside the gene matches. The CDR3 is 17 residues long. Germline-derived CDR1 and CDR2 are SGHRS and YFSETQ. CDR3 residues: CASSFPRTGTGFSEQYF. For the CDR3, the DNA is TGCGCCAGCAGCTTCCCCCGGACCGGGACAGGGTTTAGCGAGCAGTACTTC.

The chain couples TRBV7-9 to TRBJ2-1; possible D gene TRBD1, 5 bases. Germline V gene sequence: CDR1 SEHNR, CDR2 FQNEAQ (reference sequence). Trimming pared 6 bases from V and 5 bases from J, leaving 17 bases between. The CDR3 extends over 15 amino acids. The CDR3, as DNA: TGTGCCAGCAGAACACTTCCTCTAGGGGACAATGAGCAGTTCTTC. This translates into CASRTLPLGDNEQFF.

V is TRBV6-1 and J is TRBJ1-5; unclear D gene. CDR1 MNHNS and CDR2 SASEGT come from the germline V gene. V lost 1 base and J 3 bases, leaving 7 bases between the germline ends. This CDR3 is 14 amino acids long. The CDR3, as DNA: TGTGCCAGCAGTGAAGGGAGGTTCAATCAGCCCCAGCATTTT. The encoded protein is CASSEGRFNQPQHF.

The chain combines TRBV6-6 with TRBJ1-1; no clear D. Germline CDR1 is MNHNY and CDR2 is SVGAGI (reference sequence). The CDR3 extends over 14 amino acids. V was trimmed by 0 bases and J by 5 bases, leaving 10 bases between them. The CDR3, as DNA: TGTGCCAGCAGTTACTCGTATACGGAGACTGAAGCTTTCTTT. Translation: CASSYSYTETEAFF.

V gene TRBV7-2 combines with J gene TRBJ1-2; TRBD1 aligns across 10 bases. Germline V gene lookup returns CDR1 SGHTA and CDR2 FQGNSA. Trimming cost V 0 bases and J 3 bases; bases outside gene matches: 1. This CDR3 contains 15 residues. DNA for the CDR3: TGTGCCAGCAGCTTAGCCGGACAGGGGGACTATGGCTACACCTTC. Its translation: CASSLAGQGDYGYTF.

The chain uses TRBV25-1 and TRBJ2-5; 9 nucleotides line up with TRBD2. CDR1 and CDR2 from the germline V gene are MGHDK and SYGVNS. CDR3 length: 14 residues. Trimming took 2 bases from V and 5 from J; bases not matched to a gene: 3. The CDR3 DNA is TGTGCCAGCAGTGAAGGGACTAGCTGGGAGACCCAGTACTTC. Translation: CASSEGTSWETQYF.

V usage is TRBV6-5 and J usage is TRBJ1-4, with TRBD1 matching over 8 bases. With 5 bases clipped from V and 8 bases from J, the junction kept 7 bases outside the gene matches. Germline loops: CDR1 MNHEY, CDR2 SVGAGI. The CDR3 contains 14 residues. CDR3 sequence reads: CASSRTGQVEKLFF. The DNA of the CDR3 is TGTGCCAGCAGTCGGACAGGGCAAGTGGAAAAACTGTTTTTT.

This rearrangement joins TRBV6-5 to TRBJ2-3; D uncertain. Trimming took 0 bases from V and 7 from J, leaving 11 bases between them. The CDR3 sequence is 14 residues long. Germline CDR1 is MNHEY and CDR2 is SVGAGI. This CDR3 is CASSYSIFENTQYF. CDR3 nucleotide sequence: TGTGCCAGCAGTTACTCGATATTTGAGAATACGCAGTATTTT.